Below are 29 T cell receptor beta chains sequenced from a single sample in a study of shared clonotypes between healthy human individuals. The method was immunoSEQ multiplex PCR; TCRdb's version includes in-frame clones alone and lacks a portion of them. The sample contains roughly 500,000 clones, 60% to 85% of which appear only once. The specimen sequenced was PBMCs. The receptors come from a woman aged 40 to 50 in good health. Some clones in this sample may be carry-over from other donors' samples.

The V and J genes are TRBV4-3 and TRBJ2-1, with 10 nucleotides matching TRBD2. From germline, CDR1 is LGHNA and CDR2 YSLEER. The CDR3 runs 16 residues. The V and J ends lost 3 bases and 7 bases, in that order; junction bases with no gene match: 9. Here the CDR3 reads CASSHGSSGSWNEQFF. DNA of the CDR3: TGCGCCAGCAGCCACGGTTCTAGCGGGAGTTGGAATGAGCAGTTCTTC.

CDR3 in amino acids: CASTISWTGITGELFF. The DNA for the CDR3 is TGTGCCAGCACCATTTCCTGGACAGGGATAACCGGGGAGCTGTTTTTT. The chain uses TRBV28 and TRBJ2-2; TRBD1 matches at 8 bases. Per germline, CDR1 MDHEN and CDR2 SYDVKM. This CDR3 spans 16 amino acids. Losses at the gene ends were 7 bases for V and 5 bases for J; bases not matched to a gene: 12.

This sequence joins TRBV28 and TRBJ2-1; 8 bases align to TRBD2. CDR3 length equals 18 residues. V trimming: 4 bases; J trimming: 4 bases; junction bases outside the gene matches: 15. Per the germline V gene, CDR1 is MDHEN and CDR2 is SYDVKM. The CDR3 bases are TGTGCCAGCAGTTCCCGTACGCGCCCGGGACTAGGGTACAATGAGCAGTTCTTC. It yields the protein CASSSRTRPGLGYNEQFF.

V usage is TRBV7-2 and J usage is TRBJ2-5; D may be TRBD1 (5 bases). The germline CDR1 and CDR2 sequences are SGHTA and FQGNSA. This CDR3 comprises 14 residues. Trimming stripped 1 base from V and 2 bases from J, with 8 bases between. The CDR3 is CASSLGRGQETQYF. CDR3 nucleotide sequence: TGTGCCAGCAGCTTAGGAAGGGGTCAAGAGACCCAGTACTTC.

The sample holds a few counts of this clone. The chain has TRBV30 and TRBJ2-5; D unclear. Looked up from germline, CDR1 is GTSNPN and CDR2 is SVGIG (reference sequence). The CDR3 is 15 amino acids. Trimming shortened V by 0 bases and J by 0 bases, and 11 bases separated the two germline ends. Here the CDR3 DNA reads TGTGCCTGGAGTGTAGGATCAGCCAACCAAGAGACCCAGTACTTC. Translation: CAWSVGSANQETQYF.

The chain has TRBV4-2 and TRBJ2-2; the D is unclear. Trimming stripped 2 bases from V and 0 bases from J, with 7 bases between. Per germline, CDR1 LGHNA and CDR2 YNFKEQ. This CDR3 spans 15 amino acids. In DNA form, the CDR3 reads TGTGCCAGCAGCCAACGTCCGGCGAACACCGGGGAGCTGTTTTTT. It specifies CASSQRPANTGELFF.

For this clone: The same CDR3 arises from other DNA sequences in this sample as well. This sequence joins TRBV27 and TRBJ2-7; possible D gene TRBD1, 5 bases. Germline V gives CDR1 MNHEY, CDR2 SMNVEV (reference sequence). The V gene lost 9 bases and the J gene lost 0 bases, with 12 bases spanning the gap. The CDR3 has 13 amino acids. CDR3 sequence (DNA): TGTGCCAGTTCGTGGGGCCTCTCCTACGAGCAGTACTTC. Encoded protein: CASSWGLSYEQYF.

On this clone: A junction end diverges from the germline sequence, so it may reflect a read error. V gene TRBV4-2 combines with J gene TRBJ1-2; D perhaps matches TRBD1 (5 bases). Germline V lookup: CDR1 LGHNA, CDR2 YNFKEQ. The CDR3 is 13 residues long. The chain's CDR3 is CASSQERGLYQAF. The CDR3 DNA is TGTGCCAGCAGCCAAGAGAGGGGACTTTACCAGGCCTTC.

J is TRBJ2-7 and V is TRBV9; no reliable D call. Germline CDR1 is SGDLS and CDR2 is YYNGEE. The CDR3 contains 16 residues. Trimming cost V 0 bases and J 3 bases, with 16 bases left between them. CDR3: CASSVGGVPLVYEQYF. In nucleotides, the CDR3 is TGTGCCAGCAGCGTAGGTGGGGTCCCGCTAGTCTACGAGCAGTACTTC.

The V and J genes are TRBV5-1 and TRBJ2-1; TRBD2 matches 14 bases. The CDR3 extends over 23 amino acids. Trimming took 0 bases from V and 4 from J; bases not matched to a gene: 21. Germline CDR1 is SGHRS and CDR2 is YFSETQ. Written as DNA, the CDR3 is TGCGCCAGCAGCTTGGTTGCTGTTGGAGCTGGGACTAGCGGGAGATGGAATTACAATGAGCAGTTCTTC. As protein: CASSLVAVGAGTSGRWNYNEQFF.

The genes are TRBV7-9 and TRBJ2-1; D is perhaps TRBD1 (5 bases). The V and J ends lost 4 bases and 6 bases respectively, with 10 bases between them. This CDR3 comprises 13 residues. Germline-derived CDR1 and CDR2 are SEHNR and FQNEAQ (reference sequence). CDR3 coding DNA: TGTGCCAGCAGCTCCAGGGATTCCAATGAGCAGTTCTTC. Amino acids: CASSSRDSNEQFF.

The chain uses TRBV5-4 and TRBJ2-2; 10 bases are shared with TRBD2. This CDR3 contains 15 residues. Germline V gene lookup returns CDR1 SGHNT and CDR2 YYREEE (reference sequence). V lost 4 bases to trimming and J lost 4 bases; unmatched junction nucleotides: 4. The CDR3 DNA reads TGTGCCAGCAGCCCCACTAGCGGGACCACCGGGGAGCTGTTTTTT. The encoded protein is CASSPTSGTTGELFF.

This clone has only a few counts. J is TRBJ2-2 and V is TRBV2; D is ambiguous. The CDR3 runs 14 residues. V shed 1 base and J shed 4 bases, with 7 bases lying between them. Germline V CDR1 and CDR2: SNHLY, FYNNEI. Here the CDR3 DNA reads TGTGCCAGCAGTGAAGGTCGATCCACCGGGGAGCTGTTTTTT. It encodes CASSEGRSTGELFF.

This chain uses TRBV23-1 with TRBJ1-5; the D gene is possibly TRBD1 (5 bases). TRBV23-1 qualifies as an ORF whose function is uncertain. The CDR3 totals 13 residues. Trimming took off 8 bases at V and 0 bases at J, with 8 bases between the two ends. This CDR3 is CASPRDSNQPQHF. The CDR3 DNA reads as TGCGCCAGCCCCAGGGATAGCAATCAGCCCCAGCATTTT.

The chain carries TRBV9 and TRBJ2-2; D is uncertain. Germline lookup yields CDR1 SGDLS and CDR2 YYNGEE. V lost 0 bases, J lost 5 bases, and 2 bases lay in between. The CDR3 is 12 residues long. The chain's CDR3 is CASSVVTGELFF. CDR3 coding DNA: TGTGCCAGCAGCGTAGTAACCGGGGAGCTGTTTTTT.

The CDR3 loop is CASTPVGALSYSNQPQHF. CDR3 DNA sequence: TGTGCCAGCACCCCAGTTGGGGCATTGAGCTATAGCAATCAGCCCCAGCATTTT. The V and J genes are TRBV28 and TRBJ1-5, with TRBD1 as a possible D gene (5 bases). The CDR3 sequence is 18 residues long. Trimming stripped 7 bases from V and 0 bases from J, with 22 bases between. Germline CDR1 MDHEN, CDR2 SYDVKM.

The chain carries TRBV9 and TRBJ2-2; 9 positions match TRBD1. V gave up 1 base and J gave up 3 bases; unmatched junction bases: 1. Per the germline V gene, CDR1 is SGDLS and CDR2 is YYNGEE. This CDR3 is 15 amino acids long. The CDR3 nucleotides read TGTGCCAGCAGCGTATGGGACAGGGACACCGGGGAGCTGTTTTTT. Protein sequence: CASSVWDRDTGELFF. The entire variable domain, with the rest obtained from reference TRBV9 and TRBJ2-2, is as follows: DSGVTQTPKHLITATGQRVTLRCSPRSGDLSVYWYQQSLDQGLQFLIQYYNGEERAKGNILERFSAQQFPDLHSELNLSSLELGDSALYFCASSVWDRDTGELFFGEGSRLTVL.

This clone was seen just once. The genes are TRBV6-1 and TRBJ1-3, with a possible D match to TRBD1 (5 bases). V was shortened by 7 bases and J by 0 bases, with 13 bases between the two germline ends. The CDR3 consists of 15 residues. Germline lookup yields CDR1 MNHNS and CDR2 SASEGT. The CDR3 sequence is CASNFRTGSGNTIYF. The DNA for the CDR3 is TGTGCCAGCAATTTTCGCACAGGCTCTGGAAACACCATATATTTT.

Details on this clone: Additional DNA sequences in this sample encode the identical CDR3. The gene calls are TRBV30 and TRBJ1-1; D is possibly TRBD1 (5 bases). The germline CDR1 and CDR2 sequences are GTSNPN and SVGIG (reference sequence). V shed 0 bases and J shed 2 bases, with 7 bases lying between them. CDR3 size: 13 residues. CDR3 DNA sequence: TGTGCCTGGAGTGTACGGACAAACACTGAAGCTTTCTTT. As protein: CAWSVRTNTEAFF.

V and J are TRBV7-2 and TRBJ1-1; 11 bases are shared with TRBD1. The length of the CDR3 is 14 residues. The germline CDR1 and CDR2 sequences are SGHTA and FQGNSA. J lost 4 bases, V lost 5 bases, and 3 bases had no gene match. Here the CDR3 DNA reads TGTGCCAGCAGCCATGGGACAGGGGGCACTGAAGCTTTCTTT. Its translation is CASSHGTGGTEAFF.

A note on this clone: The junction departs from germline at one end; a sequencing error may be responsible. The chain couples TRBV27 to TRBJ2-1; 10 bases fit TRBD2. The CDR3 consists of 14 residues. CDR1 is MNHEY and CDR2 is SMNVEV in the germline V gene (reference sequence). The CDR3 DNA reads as TGTGCCAGCAGAAAAGCCCAGACAGGGACTAGCGAGGTCTTC. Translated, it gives CASRKAQTGTSEVF.

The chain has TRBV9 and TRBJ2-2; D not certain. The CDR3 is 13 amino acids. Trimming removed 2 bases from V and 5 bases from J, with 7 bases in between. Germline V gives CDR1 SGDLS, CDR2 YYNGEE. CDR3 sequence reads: CASSVRRTGELFF. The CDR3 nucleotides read TGTGCCAGCAGCGTGAGGCGTACCGGGGAGCTGTTTTTT.

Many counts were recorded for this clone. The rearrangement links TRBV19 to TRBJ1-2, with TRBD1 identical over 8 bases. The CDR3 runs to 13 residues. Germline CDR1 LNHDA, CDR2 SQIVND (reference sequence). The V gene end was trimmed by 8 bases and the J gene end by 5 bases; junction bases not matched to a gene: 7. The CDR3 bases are TGTGCCAGTCGACAGGGGCAGGCTTATGGCTACACCTTC. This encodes CASRQGQAYGYTF.

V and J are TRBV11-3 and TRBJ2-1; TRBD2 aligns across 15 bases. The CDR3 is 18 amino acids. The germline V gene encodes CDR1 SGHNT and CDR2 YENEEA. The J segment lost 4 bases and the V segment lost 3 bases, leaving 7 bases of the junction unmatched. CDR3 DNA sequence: TGTGCCAGCAGCTTTGGGGGACTAGCGGGAGGACCTTACAATGAGCAGTTCTTC. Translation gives CASSFGGLAGGPYNEQFF.

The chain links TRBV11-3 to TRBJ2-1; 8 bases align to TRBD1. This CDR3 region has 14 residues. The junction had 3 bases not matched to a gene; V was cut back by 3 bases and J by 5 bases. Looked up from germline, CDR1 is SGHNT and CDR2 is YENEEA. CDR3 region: CASSFGTGDNEQFF. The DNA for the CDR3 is TGTGCCAGCAGCTTCGGGACAGGCGACAATGAGCAGTTCTTC.

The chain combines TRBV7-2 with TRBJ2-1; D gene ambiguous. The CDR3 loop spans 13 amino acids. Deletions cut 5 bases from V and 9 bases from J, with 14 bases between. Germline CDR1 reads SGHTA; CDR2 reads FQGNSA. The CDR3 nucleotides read TGTGCCAGCAGCCAATCCGCGTGGGGTGAGCAGTTCTTC. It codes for CASSQSAWGEQFF.

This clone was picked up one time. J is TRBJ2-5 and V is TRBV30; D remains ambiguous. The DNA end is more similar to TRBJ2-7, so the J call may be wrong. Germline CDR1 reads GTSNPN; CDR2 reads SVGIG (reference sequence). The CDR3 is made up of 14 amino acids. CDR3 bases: TGTGCCTGGAACAACGGAATCAGCTCCTACGAGCAGTACTTC. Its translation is CAWNNGISSYEQYF.

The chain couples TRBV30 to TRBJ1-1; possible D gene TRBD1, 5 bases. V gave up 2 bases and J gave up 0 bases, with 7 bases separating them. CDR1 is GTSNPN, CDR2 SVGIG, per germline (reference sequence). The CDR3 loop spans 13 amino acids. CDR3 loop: CAWSTGLNTEAFF. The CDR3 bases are TGTGCCTGGAGTACAGGCTTGAACACTGAAGCTTTCTTT.

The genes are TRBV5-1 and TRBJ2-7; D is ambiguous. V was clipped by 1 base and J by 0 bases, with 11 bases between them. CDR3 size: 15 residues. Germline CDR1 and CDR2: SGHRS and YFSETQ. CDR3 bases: TGCGCCAGCAGCTTGTCTTCGGCGAGCTCCTACGAGCAGTACTTC. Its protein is CASSLSSASSYEQYF.